The clone carrying this T cell receptor (beta chain) has more than one count but fewer than ten. The data are from a study of identical twins. The V segment lost 6 bases and the J segment 7 bases; nucleotides outside the gene matches: 7. The germline V gene encodes CDR1 MNHNY and CDR2 SVGAGI (reference sequence). The length of the CDR3 is 13 residues. Using its own MiXCR run on the 5' RACE reads, TCRdb lists one record per CDR3 protein. The sample lists over 600,000 distinct CDR3 sequences, about 20% occurring once. These data are also associated with another study on T cells expressing NK-cell markers. That work contributes: Among the eight sequenced donors, seven tested HCMV-seropositive and one tested seronegative. T cells sorted in several experiments were restricted to alpha-beta TCR T cells by an anti-gamma-delta TCR antibody. In roughly 6 donors, dominant CD3+CD56+NKG2C+ clones formed about 1.0-7.5% of CD8+ cells.

Specimen: PBMCs. The chain couples TRBV6-6 to TRBJ2-5; 8 nucleotides match TRBD1. The TCR originated in a woman aged 18 to 35 in good health. The CDR3 DNA reads TGTGCCAGCAGAGAAGGACAGGGCACGACCCAGTACTTC. This encodes CASREGQGTTQYF.